This TCR beta chain was identified during a study of cytomegalovirus exposure and HLA in healthy donors. Trimming took 5 bases from V and 4 from J, leaving 20 bases between them. Germline V gene data show CDR1 as PRHDT and CDR2 as FYEKMQ (reference sequence). The CDR3 length is 17 residues. This PCR relied on a set of 60 Vbeta primers and 13 Jbeta primers. Original processing methods: In a later analysis, 75 million to 85 million unique TCR beta chains included roughly 11 million shared by two or more donors. This table comes from immunoSEQ multiplex PCR, and its TCRdb copy is limited to in-frame clones, with some not included. V and J calls and clone size follow that table, whereas D and trimming were derived from the DNA. The sample has around 160,000 clones; around three quarters are singletons.

The clonotype was recovered from a middle-aged woman in good health and CMV-seropositive. The sequencing sample was made of PBMCs. The chain carries TRBV13 and TRBJ2-2, with a possible D match to TRBD1 (7 bases). CDR3 in amino acids: CASSSTPGGSGTGELFF. The CDR3 DNA reads TGTGCCAGCAGCAGTACCCCAGGGGGGTCCGGCACCGGGGAGCTGTTTTTT. The complete variable domain, with remaining parts taken from reference TRBV13 and TRBJ2-2, reads AAGVIQSPRHLIKEKRETATLKCYPIPRHDTVYWYQQGPGQDPQFLISFYEKMQSDKGSIPDRFSAQQFSDYHSELNMSSLELGDSALYFCASSSTPGGSGTGELFFGEGSRLTVL.